This entry is about one T cell receptor (beta chain). V lost 6 bases to trimming and J lost 4 bases, with 12 bases between them. The CDR3 runs 12 residues. Germline V gene data show CDR1 as SQVTM and CDR2 as ANQGSEA. The data are from a study of Ad26.COV2.S vaccination and SARS-CoV-2 variants. The data were produced by immunoSEQ multiplex PCR, yet TCRdb's version contains in-frame clones alone and is incomplete. Counted here are over 130,000 clones, about nine tenths occurring once; the ten biggest clones make up 4% to 6%. V is TRBV29-1 and J is TRBJ1-2; D not resolved. Here the sequenced sample was peripheral blood, taken after recovery from COVID-19. The clonotype comes from a human donor who had recovered from COVID-19. The CDR3 loop is CSVGGGSYGYTF. CDR3 in DNA: TGCAGCGTCGGAGGTGGCTCCTATGGCTACACCTTC.